A selection of T cell receptor beta chains follows, all from one sample in a study of regulatory T cells in long-lasting Graves disease. A single record per CDR3 protein comes from TCRdb applying MiXCR to the multiplex PCR reads. The data hold 420,000 or so distinct CDR3 sequences, with approximately 16% observed a single time. The data were also submitted as part of a second study, on T cells in Graves' hyperthyroidism and ophthalmopathy.

The sample was peripheral blood mononuclear cells (PBMCs), taken at new diagnosis, from a patient treated with antithyroid drugs. The receptors were gathered from a woman under 30 with Graves disease. CDR3s include the opening cysteine and the closing phenylalanine or tryptophan. A D gene is named only where the DNA matches it firmly. Clone size is given for some rows only: seen once, a few or many times, or a class if the clone is expanded.

len | j_gene | abundance | d_gene | v_gene | CDR3nt | CDR3aa
12 | TRBJ2-5 | . | . | TRBV5-1 | TGCGCCAGCAGGGACAGACAAGAGACCCAGTACTTC | CASRDRQETQYF
12 | TRBJ2-7 | many | . | TRBV7-9 | TGTGCCAGCAGCTTAGATGGGGGCGAGCAGTACTTC | CASSLDGGEQYF
13 | TRBJ2-7 | many | . | TRBV2 | TGTGCCAGCAAAGGAGCGGCATCCTACGAGCAGTACTTC | CASKGAASYEQYF
13 | TRBJ2-3 | . | TRBD1 | TRBV6-1 | TGTGCCAGCAGTGATCGGGACAGGCCTGGGGAGTATTTT | CASSDRDRPGEYF
16 | TRBJ2-5 | many | TRBD1 | TRBV11-3 | TGTGCCAGCAGCCCGCGGACAGGGGACCTCCAAGAGACCCAGTACTTC | CASSPRTGDLQETQYF
13 | TRBJ1-5 | many | TRBD1 | TRBV20-1 | TGCAGTGCCGGGGACAGGAGCAATCAGCCCCAGCATTTT | CSAGDRSNQPQHF
17 | TRBJ2-3 | many | . | TRBV5-1 | TGCGCCAGCAGCGCATACAGGGGGGGCTTTAGCACAGATACGCAGTATTTT | CASSAYRGGFSTDTQYF
16 | TRBJ2-1 | few | . | TRBV6-5 | TGTGCCGGCAGTTACTCGCTAGGCAATAGTTACAATGAGCAGTTCTTC | CAGSYSLGNSYNEQFF
16 | TRBJ1-4 | many | . | TRBV2 | TGTGCCAGCAGCGCGCAAGGAGGTGGTGCTAATGAAAAACTGTTTTTT | CASSAQGGGANEKLFF
15 | TRBJ2-7 | few | . | TRBV12-3/TRBV12-4 | TGTGCCAGCAGTTTAATGGCGGGCCAATATTACGAGCAGTACTTC | CASSLMAGQYYEQYF
15 | TRBJ2-7 | few | . | TRBV27 | TGTGCCAGCAGCCTACATGGGGTGGGCTCCTACGAGCAGTACTTC | CASSLHGVGSYEQYF
18 | TRBJ2-1 | many | TRBD2 | TRBV7-9 | TGTGCCAGCAGCTCTACTCGGCGGGAGGGTGGTAAAGGCAATGAGCAGTTCTTC | CASSSTRREGGKGNEQFF
14 | TRBJ2-7 | many | . | TRBV28 | TGTGCCAGCAGTTTAGGGGCCCCCCGAAAAAGGTCGTACTTC | CASSLGAPRKRSYF
14 | TRBJ2-3 | . | . | TRBV6-8 | TGTGCCAGCAGTTCTCCATTAGGTCAGGGTACGCAGTATTTT | CASSSPLGQGTQYF
17 | TRBJ2-1 | few | TRBD2 | TRBV6-1 | TGTGCCAGCAGTGCCACGATACTAGCGGGAACCTACAATGAGCAGTTCTTC | CASSATILAGTYNEQFF
14 | TRBJ2-7 | many | . | TRBV7-9 | TGTGCCAGCAGCTTTGGCAGGGAAGAGTACGAGCAGTACTTC | CASSFGREEYEQYF
15 | TRBJ2-1 | many | TRBD2 | TRBV3-1 | TGTGCCAGCAGCGCCCTGGCGGGAGTCGTGGGGAATCAGTTCTTC | CASSALAGVVGNQFF
15 | TRBJ2-5 | . | . | TRBV5-1 | TGCGCCAGCAGCTTGGCCGTCGGGGGCGCTGAAACCCAGCACTTC | CASSLAVGGAETQHF
15 | TRBJ2-7 | many | . | TRBV30 | TGTGCCTGGAGTGTAGAGCAGAGGGGGTCCCAAGAGCAGTACTTC | CAWSVEQRGSQEQYF
17 | TRBJ2-2 | many | TRBD1 | TRBV12-3/TRBV12-4 | TGTGCCAGCAGTCTGTACACAGGGGGCAGCAACACCGGGGAGCTGTTTTTT | CASSLYTGGSNTGELFF
15 | TRBJ1-5 | . | . | TRBV3-1 | TGTGCCAGCAGCCAAAGCCACTCTAGCAATCAGCCCCAGCATTTT | CASSQSHSSNQPQHF
16 | TRBJ2-6 | few | . | TRBV18 | TGTGCCAGCTCACCACGACTAGGGGTTGGGGCCAACGTCCTGACTTTC | CASSPRLGVGANVLTF
14 | TRBJ1-1 | many | TRBD1 | TRBV7-9 | TGTGCCAGCAGAGTAACAGGGGGAGACACTGAAGCTTTCTTT | CASRVTGGDTEAFF
14 | TRBJ1-1 | many | . | TRBV7-2 | TGTGCCAGCAGCTTATCTCTAATGAACACTGAAGCTTTCTTT | CASSLSLMNTEAFF
16 | TRBJ2-3 | . | TRBD2 | TRBV7-8 | TGTGCCAGCAGCCGCCTCGGGGTAGCGGGAGTTGATACGCAGTATTTT | CASSRLGVAGVDTQYF
16 | TRBJ2-7 | few | TRBD2 | TRBV2 | TGTGCCAGCAGTGAAGGGTCCCCGGGACTAGCCTACGAGCAGTACTTC | CASSEGSPGLAYEQYF
16 | TRBJ1-5 | . | . | TRBV19 | TGTGCCAGTAGTGAAGAAGGAACAGCGCGGTATCAGCCCCAGCATTTT | CASSEEGTARYQPQHF
15 | TRBJ2-2 | . | . | TRBV10-1 | TGCGCCAGCAGTGAGTTCAAGGGGTACACCGGGGAGCTGTTTTTT | CASSEFKGYTGELFF
14 | TRBJ2-7 | few | TRBD2 | TRBV12-3/TRBV12-4 | TGTGCCAGCAGTTTGCCGGGACTATTCTACGAGCAGTACTTC | CASSLPGLFYEQYF